This T cell receptor (beta chain) was sequenced during a study of cytomegalovirus exposure and HLA in healthy donors. The repertoire was sequenced with immunoSEQ multiplex PCR; TCRdb's copy has only in-frame clones and lacks some. The table has tens of thousands of clones, around 94% seen once. The CDR3 covers 15 residues. CDR1 and CDR2 from the germline V gene are SGDLS and YYNGEE. Deletions cut 4 bases from V and 0 bases from J, with 13 bases between. On this clone: Its antigen is currently unknown.

Study results and limitations: In vitro testing confirmed three CMV-associated chains as specific for CMV antigens. The tendency of first-cohort TCR clusters to co-occur in the approximately 120 validation repertoires was identified by a subsequent analysis. Most observed TCR sequences were rare, whereas some public TCRs were detected in many donors.

A 120-subject validation cohort, separate from the approximately 720-subject first cohort, supplied the donors. The genes are TRBV9 and TRBJ1-2, with D tentatively TRBD1 (6 bases). This receptor was taken from a woman aged 18-35 years in good health and CMV-seropositive. Sequenced material: PBMCs. Here the CDR3 reads CASSTWDKANYGYTF. The CDR3, as DNA: TGTGCCAGCAGCACCTGGGACAAAGCTAACTATGGCTACACCTTC.